The T cell receptor (beta chain) under discussion was sequenced for a study of early T cells in non-severe SARS-CoV-2 infection. Study at large: The chains were unpaired, and the sequenced material was bulk RNA from unsorted whole blood. Study-level findings and limits: VDJdb matching skewed toward anti-spike CD8 responses, missing private and CD4 specificities.

This clonotype appeared many times. Its antigen is unknown. Between the trimmed V and J ends, which lost 0 bases and 5 bases, there was a span of 11 bases. This CDR3 region has 15 residues. In germline, CDR1 is WNHNN, CDR2 SYGVQD (reference sequence). Individually, cDNA molecules had unique molecular identifiers attached to them. TCRdb recomputed calls from the 5' RACE reads with MiXCR, one row per CDR3 protein. The sample lists tens of thousands of distinct CDR3 sequences, about 4.4% occurring once. The sample was whole blood. The receptor was isolated from an adult who was a healthcare worker with PCR-confirmed SARS-CoV-2 infection or an uninfected control (not recorded which). The chain uses TRBV10-1 and TRBJ2-1; unclear D gene. CDR3 coding DNA: TGCGCCAGCAGTGAGTCTGGCGGAACTAACAATGAGCAGTTCTTC. Translating it yields CASSESGGTNNEQFF.